This TCR beta chain originates from a study of T cell changes during pregnancy in multiple sclerosis. Some clones are missing from TCRdb's copy, which holds only in-frame ones; the method was immunoSEQ multiplex PCR. Among 70,000 to 100,000 clones listed, about 94% were seen once. V lost 8 bases and J lost 4; bases outside the gene matches: 8. Germline V gives CDR1 LNHNV, CDR2 YYDKDF (reference sequence). CDR3 length: 15 residues. The sequences come from peripheral blood, collected in the third trimester of pregnancy. The TCR sequence derives from a female donor with multiple sclerosis, enrolled in a pregnancy study. This chain connects TRBV15 to TRBJ1-3; the match to TRBD1 covers 10 bases. The CDR3 region has the DNA TGTGCCACCGCGCGGGACAGGGGCGTCGGAAACACCATATATTTT. This encodes CATARDRGVGNTIYF.